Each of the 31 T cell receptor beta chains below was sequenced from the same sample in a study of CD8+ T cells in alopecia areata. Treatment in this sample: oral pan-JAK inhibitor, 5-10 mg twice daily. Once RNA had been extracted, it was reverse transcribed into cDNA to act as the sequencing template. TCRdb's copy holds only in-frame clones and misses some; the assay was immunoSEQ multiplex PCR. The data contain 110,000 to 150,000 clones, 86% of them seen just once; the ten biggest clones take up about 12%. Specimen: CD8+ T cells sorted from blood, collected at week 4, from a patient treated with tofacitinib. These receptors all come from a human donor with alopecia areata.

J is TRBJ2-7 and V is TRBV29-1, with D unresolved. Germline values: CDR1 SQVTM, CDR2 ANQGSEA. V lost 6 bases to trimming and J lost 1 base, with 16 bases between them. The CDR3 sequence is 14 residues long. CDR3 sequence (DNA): TGCAGCGTGGTCTCCAAGGACGGTTCCTACGAGCAGTACTTC. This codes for CSVVSKDGSYEQYF.

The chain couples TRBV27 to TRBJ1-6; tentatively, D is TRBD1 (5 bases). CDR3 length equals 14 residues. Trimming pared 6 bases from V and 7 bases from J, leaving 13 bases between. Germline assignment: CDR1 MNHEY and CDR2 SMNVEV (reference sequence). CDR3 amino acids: CASRVEGKNSPLHF. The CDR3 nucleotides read TGTGCCAGCAGGGTCGAGGGGAAGAATTCACCCCTCCACTTT.

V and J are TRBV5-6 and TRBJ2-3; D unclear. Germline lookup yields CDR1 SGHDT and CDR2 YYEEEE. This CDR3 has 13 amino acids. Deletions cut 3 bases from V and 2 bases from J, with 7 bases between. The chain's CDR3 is CASSYGPTDTQYF. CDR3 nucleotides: TGTGCCAGCAGCTACGGACCCACAGATACGCAGTATTTT.

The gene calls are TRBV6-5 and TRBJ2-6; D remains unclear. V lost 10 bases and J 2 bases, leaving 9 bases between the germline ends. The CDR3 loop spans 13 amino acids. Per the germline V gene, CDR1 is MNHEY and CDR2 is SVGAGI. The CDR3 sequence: CATYPPGANVLTF. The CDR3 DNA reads TGTGCCACCTATCCCCCTGGGGCCAACGTCCTGACTTTC.

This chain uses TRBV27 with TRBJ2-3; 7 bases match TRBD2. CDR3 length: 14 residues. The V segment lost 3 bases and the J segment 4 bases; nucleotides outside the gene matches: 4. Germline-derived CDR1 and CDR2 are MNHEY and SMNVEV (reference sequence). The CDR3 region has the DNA TGTGCCAGCAGTTTCAGCGGGAACGCAGATACGCAGTATTTT. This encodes CASSFSGNADTQYF.

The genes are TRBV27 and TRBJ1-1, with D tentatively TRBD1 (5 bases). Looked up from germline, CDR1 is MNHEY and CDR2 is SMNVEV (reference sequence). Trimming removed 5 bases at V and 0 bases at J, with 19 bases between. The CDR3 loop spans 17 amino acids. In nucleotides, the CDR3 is TGTGCCAGCAGTCCGCGACAGAGAACACCCTTGAACACTGAAGCTTTCTTT. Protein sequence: CASSPRQRTPLNTEAFF.

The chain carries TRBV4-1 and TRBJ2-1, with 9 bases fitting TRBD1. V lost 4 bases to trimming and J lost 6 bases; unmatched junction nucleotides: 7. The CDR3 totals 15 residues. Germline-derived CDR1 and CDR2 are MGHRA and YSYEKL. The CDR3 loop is CASSRSGTGLNEQFF. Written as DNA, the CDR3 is TGCGCCAGCAGCCGCTCCGGGACAGGGCTCAATGAGCAGTTCTTC.

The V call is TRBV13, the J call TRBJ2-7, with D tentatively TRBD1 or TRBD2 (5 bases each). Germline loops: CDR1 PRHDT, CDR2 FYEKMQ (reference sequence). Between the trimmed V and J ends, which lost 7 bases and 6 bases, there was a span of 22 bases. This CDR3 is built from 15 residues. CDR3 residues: CASTPPNERDGEQYF. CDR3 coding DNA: TGTGCCAGCACACCCCCAAATGAACGGGACGGCGAGCAGTACTTC.

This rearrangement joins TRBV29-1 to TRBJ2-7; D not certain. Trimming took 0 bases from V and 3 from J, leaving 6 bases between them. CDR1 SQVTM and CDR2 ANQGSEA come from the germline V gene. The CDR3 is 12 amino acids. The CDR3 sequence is CSVEDGSYEQYF. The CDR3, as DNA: TGCAGCGTTGAAGACGGAAGCTACGAGCAGTACTTC.

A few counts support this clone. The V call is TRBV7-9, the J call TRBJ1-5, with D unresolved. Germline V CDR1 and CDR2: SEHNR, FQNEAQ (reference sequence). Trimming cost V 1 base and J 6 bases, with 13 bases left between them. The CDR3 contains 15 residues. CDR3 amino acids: CASSLEERPGQPQHF. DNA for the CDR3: TGTGCCAGCAGCTTAGAGGAGCGCCCGGGTCAGCCCCAGCATTTT.

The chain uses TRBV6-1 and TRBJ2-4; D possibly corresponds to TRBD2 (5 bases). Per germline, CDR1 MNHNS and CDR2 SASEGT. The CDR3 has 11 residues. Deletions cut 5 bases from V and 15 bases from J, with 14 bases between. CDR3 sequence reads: CASSSGLVPYF. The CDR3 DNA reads TGTGCCAGCAGTTCTGGACTCGTCCCGTACTTC.

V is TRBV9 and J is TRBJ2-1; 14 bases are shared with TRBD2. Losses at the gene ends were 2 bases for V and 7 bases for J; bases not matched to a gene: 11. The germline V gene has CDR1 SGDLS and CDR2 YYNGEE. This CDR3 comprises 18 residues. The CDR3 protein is CASSVSGTSGSRRNEQFF. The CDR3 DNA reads TGTGCCAGCAGCGTGAGCGGGACTAGCGGGAGCCGGAGGAATGAGCAGTTCTTC.

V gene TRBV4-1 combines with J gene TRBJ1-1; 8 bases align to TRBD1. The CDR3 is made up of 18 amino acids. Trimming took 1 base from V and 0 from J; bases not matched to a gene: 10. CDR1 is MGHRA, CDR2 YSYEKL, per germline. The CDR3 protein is CASSQGQGRGGMNTEAFF. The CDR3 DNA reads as TGCGCCAGCAGCCAAGGACAGGGGAGAGGGGGCATGAACACTGAAGCTTTCTTT.

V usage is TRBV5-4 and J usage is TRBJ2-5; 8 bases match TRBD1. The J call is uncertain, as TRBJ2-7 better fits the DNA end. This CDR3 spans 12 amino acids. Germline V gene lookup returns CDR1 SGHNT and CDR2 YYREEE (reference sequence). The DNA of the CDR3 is TGTGCCGCAGCTGGACAGGGCTACGAGCAGTACTTC. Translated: CAAAGQGYEQYF.

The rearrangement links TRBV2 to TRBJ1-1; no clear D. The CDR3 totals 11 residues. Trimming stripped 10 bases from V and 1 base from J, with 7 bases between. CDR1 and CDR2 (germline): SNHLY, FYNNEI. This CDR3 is CATKTNTEAFF. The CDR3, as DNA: TGTGCCACAAAAACGAACACTGAAGCTTTCTTT.

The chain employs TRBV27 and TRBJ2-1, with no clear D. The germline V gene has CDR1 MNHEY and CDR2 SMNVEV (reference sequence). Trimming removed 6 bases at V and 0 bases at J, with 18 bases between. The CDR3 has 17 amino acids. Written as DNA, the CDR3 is TGTGCCAGCAGCCGATCTTTGGCGGTTGGCTCCTACAATGAGCAGTTCTTC. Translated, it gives CASSRSLAVGSYNEQFF.

Here the CDR3 reads CAWIMEQGMAEAFF. The CDR3 bases are TGTGCCTGGATAATGGAACAGGGGATGGCTGAAGCTTTCTTT. The V and J genes are TRBV30 and TRBJ1-1, with TRBD1 matching over 7 bases. Losses at the gene ends were 4 bases for V and 6 bases for J; bases not matched to a gene: 11. This CDR3 has 14 residues. Germline CDR1 is GTSNPN and CDR2 is SVGIG (reference sequence).

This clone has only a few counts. The CDR3 DNA reads TGTGCCAGCAGCTTAGTATCGGGCTCGGAGTACGAGCAGTACTTC. This encodes CASSLVSGSEYEQYF. The chain carries TRBV11-2 and TRBJ2-7; D gene ambiguous. This CDR3 contains 15 residues. CDR1 is SGHAT, CDR2 FQNNGV, per germline. V lost 1 base and J lost 4, with 14 bases in between. The variable domain in full, completed from reference TRBV11-2 and TRBJ2-7, reads EAGVAQSPRYKIIEKRQSVAFWCNPISGHATLYWYQQILGQGPKLLIQFQNNGVVDDSQLPKDRFSAERLKGVDSTLKIQPAKLEDSAVYLCASSLVSGSEYEQYFGPGTRLTVT.

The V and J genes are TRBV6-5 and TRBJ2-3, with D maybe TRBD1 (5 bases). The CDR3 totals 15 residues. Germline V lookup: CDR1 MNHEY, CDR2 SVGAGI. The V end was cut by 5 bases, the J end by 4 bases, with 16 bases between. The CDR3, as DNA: TGTGCCAGCAGTATACTACAGGTCTCCTCAGATACGCAGTATTTT. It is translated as CASSILQVSSDTQYF.

CDR3 in amino acids: CASSGGLAGDKETQYF. In nucleotides, the CDR3 is TGTGCCAGCAGCGGCGGACTAGCGGGAGATAAAGAGACCCAGTACTTC. The chain employs TRBV13 and TRBJ2-5, with 13 bases aligning to TRBD2. The CDR3 contains 16 residues. Germline V lookup: CDR1 PRHDT, CDR2 FYEKMQ (reference sequence). The junction had 6 bases not matched to a gene; V was cut back by 5 bases and J by 3 bases. Complete variable domain (other parts from reference TRBV13 and TRBJ2-5): AAGVIQSPRHLIKEKRETATLKCYPIPRHDTVYWYQQGPGQDPQFLISFYEKMQSDKGSIPDRFSAQQFSDYHSELNMSSLELGDSALYFCASSGGLAGDKETQYFGPGTRLLVL.

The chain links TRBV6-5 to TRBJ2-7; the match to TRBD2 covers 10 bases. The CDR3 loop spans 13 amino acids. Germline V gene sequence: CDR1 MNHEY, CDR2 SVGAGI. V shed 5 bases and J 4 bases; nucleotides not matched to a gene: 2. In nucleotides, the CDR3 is TGTGCCAGCAGTACTAGCGGGACTTACGAGCAGTACTTC. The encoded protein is CASSTSGTYEQYF.

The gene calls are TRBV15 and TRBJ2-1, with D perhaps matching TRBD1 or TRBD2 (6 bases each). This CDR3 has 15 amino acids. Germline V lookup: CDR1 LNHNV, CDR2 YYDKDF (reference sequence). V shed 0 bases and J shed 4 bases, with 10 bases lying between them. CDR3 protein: CATSRDGGGYNEQFF. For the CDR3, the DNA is TGTGCCACCAGCAGAGACGGAGGGGGTTACAATGAGCAGTTCTTC.

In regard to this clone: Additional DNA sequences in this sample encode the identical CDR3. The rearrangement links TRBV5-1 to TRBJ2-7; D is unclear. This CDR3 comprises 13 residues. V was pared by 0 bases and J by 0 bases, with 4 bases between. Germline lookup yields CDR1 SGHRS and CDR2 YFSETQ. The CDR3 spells CASSLDGSYEQYF. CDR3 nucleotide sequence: TGCGCCAGCAGCTTGGACGGCTCCTACGAGCAGTACTTC.

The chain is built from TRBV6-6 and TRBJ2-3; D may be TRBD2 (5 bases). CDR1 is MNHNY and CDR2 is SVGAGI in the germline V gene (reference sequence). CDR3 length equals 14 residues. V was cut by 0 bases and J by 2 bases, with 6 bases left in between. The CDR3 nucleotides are TGTGCCAGCAGTTACTCGACTATCACAGATACGCAGTATTTT. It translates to CASSYSTITDTQYF.

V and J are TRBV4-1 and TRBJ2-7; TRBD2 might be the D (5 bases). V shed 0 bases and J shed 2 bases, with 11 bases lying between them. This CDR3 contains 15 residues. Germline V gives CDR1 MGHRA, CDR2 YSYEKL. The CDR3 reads CASSQDLPGTYEQYF. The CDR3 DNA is TGCGCCAGCAGCCAAGATCTCCCGGGAACCTACGAGCAGTACTTC.

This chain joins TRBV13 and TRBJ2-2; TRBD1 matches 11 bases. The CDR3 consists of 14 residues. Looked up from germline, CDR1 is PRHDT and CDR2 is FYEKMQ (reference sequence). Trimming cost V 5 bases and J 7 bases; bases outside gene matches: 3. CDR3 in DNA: TGTGCCAGCAGCGGACAGGGGGCGCGCGGGGAGCTGTTTTTT. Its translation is CASSGQGARGELFF.

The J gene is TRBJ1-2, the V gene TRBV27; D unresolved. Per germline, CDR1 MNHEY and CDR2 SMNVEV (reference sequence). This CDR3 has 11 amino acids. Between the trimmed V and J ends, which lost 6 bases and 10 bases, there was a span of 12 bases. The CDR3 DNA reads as TGTGCCAGCAGAAGCGGACCTTACTACACCTTC. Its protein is CASRSGPYYTF.

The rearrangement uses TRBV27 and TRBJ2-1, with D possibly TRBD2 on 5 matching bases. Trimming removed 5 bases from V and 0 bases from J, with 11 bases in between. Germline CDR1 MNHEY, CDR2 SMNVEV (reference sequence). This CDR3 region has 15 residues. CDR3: CASSRRGGSYNEQFF. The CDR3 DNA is TGTGCCAGCAGTCGCCGGGGTGGCTCCTACAATGAGCAGTTCTTC.

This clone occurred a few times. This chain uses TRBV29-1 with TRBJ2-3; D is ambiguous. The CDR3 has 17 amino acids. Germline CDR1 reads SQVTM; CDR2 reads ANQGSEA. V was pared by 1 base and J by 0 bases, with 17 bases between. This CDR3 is CSVEGSAEIASTDTQYF. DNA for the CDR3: TGCAGCGTTGAAGGGTCCGCCGAGATAGCTAGCACAGATACGCAGTATTTT.

CDR3 protein: CSVEGANTEAFF. In DNA, the CDR3 is TGCAGCGTTGAGGGAGCGAACACTGAAGCTTTCTTT. The V and J genes are TRBV29-1 and TRBJ1-1; no firm D call. Germline CDR1 is SQVTM and CDR2 is ANQGSEA. The CDR3 is 12 amino acids. Trimming cost V 3 bases and J 1 base, with 6 bases left between them.

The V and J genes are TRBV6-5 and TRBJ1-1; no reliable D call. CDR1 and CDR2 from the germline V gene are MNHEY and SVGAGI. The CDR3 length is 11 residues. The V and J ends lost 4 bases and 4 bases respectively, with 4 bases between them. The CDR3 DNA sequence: TGTGCCAGCAGTTCCGGCACTGAAGCTTTCTTT. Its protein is CASSSGTEAFF.